Following are 17 T cell receptor beta chains from one sample sequenced in a study of T-cell reconstitution after alpha-beta-depleted transplantation in children (TCRdb year 2016). The library relied on PCR. Sequencing instrument: Illumina HiSeq 2500. To normalize quantification of the TCRbeta repertoire, the TCR libraries were built with molecular barcoding that relied on unique molecular identifiers. TCRdb cleaned the public reads at Q25 with fastp, built clones with MiXCR and kept in-frame beta chains. Each entry merges the rows of one CDR3 protein and shows their most common DNA and genes. The sample includes about 360,000 distinct CDR3 sequences, with 13% observed a single time. 3.5% to 4.5% of the sample comes from the top ten. Sequenced material: PBMCs, taken from the stem cell graft. The receptors here all came from a human donor who donated a stem cell graft to a child with Fanconi anemia.

This clonotype occurred a few times. Here the CDR3 reads CASSVEGDNNEQFF. The CDR3 region has the DNA TGTGCCAGCAGCGTAGAAGGGGACAATAATGAGCAGTTCTTC. The chain employs TRBV9 and TRBJ2-1; weak D call: TRBD1 (6 bases). The length of the CDR3 is 14 residues. Trimming removed 0 bases from V and 7 bases from J, with 11 bases in between. The V gene's germline CDR1 is SGDLS and CDR2 YYNGEE.

This clonotype was detected ten times or more. V is TRBV20-1 and J is TRBJ2-1; D is undetermined. The germline gives CDR1 DFQATT, CDR2 SNEGSKA (reference sequence). The CDR3 contains 14 residues. The CDR3 nucleotides read TGCTCCGCGACGCGTCATAATGGCTTCAATGAGCAGTTCTTC. Amino acid sequence: CSATRHNGFNEQFF.

This chain joins TRBV18 and TRBJ2-7; D is undetermined. Germline V CDR1 and CDR2: KGHSH, LQKENI. Trimming removed 3 bases from V and 6 bases from J, with 12 bases in between. The CDR3 spans 13 residues. The CDR3 coding sequence is TGTGCCAGCTCACCGGCTCAAGCCGGCGAGCAGTACTTC. It is translated as CASSPAQAGEQYF.

This clonotype was recorded at least ten times. This chain connects TRBV29-1 to TRBJ2-7, with 9 bases identical to TRBD1. Germline CDR1 SQVTM, CDR2 ANQGSEA. The ends lost 8 bases at V and 7 bases at J; junction bases unmatched: 9. The CDR3 covers 12 residues. The CDR3 spells CSLITGTGEQYV. DNA of the CDR3: TGCAGCCTCATTACCGGGACAGGGGAGCAGTACGTC.

This clonotype was seen ten or more times. The rearrangement links TRBV7-2 to TRBJ1-4; D ambiguous. V lost 1 base and J 8 bases, leaving 17 bases between the germline ends. Per germline, CDR1 SGHTA and CDR2 FQGNSA. The CDR3 is 16 residues long. The CDR3 protein is CASSLVGGSEWEKLFF. The CDR3 coding sequence is TGTGCCAGCAGCTTAGTTGGCGGCAGCGAGTGGGAAAAACTGTTTTTT.

The chain recombines TRBV27 with TRBJ1-1; tentative D call: TRBD1 (6 bases). CDR1 MNHEY and CDR2 SMNVEV come from the germline V gene (reference sequence). The V gene lost 3 bases and the J gene lost 4 bases, with 15 bases spanning the gap. The CDR3 has 15 residues. CDR3 protein: CASSFERGPGTEAFF. The CDR3 DNA reads as TGTGCCAGCAGTTTCGAACGGGGGCCAGGCACTGAAGCTTTCTTT.

J is TRBJ1-4 and V is TRBV29-1; unclear D gene. The CDR3 is 13 amino acids. Trimming removed 7 bases at V and 8 bases at J, with 17 bases between. Germline V CDR1 and CDR2: SQVTM, ANQGSEA. The CDR3 DNA follows: TGCAGCGCCGAGGGTGGCGGAGAGGAAAAACTGTTTTTT. Protein sequence: CSAEGGGEEKLFF.

A few counts support this clonotype. The chain employs TRBV20-1 and TRBJ1-5; D not resolved. Germline-derived CDR1 and CDR2 are DFQATT and SNEGSKA (reference sequence). V was clipped by 5 bases and J by 5 bases, with 13 bases between them. The CDR3 is 13 residues long. The CDR3 region has the DNA TGCAGTGCTCAGATGGGGTCCGATCAGCCCCAGCATTTT. Its translation is CSAQMGSDQPQHF.

This clonotype was seen at least ten times. The chain links TRBV5-6 to TRBJ1-2; 9 positions match TRBD1. The CDR3 loop spans 15 amino acids. V gave up 5 bases and J gave up 8 bases; unmatched junction bases: 13. Per the germline V gene, CDR1 is SGHDT and CDR2 is YYEEEE. Here the CDR3 DNA reads TGTGCCAGCAGTTTCCGGGACAGGGTTTTTTGGGGCTACACCTTC. The encoded protein is CASSFRDRVFWGYTF.

In its sample, this clonotype was seen many times. This chain connects TRBV15 to TRBJ2-3; 8 positions agree with TRBD1. This CDR3 spans 13 amino acids. Germline trimming cut 7 bases from V and 3 bases from J; bases unmatched to any gene: 3. Germline V gives CDR1 LNHNV, CDR2 YYDKDF (reference sequence). The CDR3 region has the DNA TGTGCCACCAACCGGGACAGGACAGATACGCAGTATTTT. Encoded protein: CATNRDRTDTQYF.

The genes are TRBV4-3 and TRBJ1-4; no firm D call. Per germline, CDR1 LGHNA and CDR2 YSLEER. V was pared by 1 base and J by 8 bases, with 11 bases between. The CDR3 contains 14 residues. The CDR3 sequence is CASSQARSSEKLFF. Here the CDR3 DNA reads TGCGCCAGCAGCCAAGCCAGGTCCTCGGAAAAACTGTTTTTT.

The table lists this clonotype with many counts. The chain is built from TRBV3-1 and TRBJ1-1, with 12 bases lining up with TRBD1. The length of the CDR3 is 15 residues. Germline V gives CDR1 LGHDT, CDR2 YNNKEL (reference sequence). V lost 3 bases, J lost 6 bases, and 5 bases stayed unmatched. As DNA, the CDR3 is TGTGCCAGCAGCCACTCGGGACAGGGGGCTTCTGAAGCTTTCTTT. Protein sequence: CASSHSGQGASEAFF.

As for this clonotype: It is likely a read error, because the conserved phenylalanine at the end of the CDR3 is missing. This chain joins TRBV29-1 and TRBJ1-4; D is unclear. The V and J ends lost 7 bases and 8 bases respectively, with 17 bases between them. CDR3 length: 13 residues. The germline gives CDR1 SQVTM, CDR2 ANQGSEA. CDR3 residues: CSAREDWIEKLFS. As DNA, the CDR3 is TGCAGCGCTCGGGAGGACTGGATCGAAAAACTGTTTTCT.

This clonotype was counted a few times. The rearrangement uses TRBV6-9 and TRBJ1-1; 7 nucleotides agree with TRBD1. The V gene end was trimmed by 4 bases and the J gene end by 3 bases; junction bases not matched to a gene: 8. The germline V gene has CDR1 MNHGY and CDR2 SVAAGI. CDR3 size: 15 residues. CDR3 loop: CASSFSYRGDTEAFF. The DNA of the CDR3 is TGTGCCAGCAGTTTTTCCTACAGGGGTGACACTGAAGCTTTCTTT.

This clonotype was picked up many times. The chain recombines TRBV5-5 with TRBJ1-1; perhaps TRBD1 as D (6 bases). The ends were cut back, 6 bases at V and 1 base at J, with 13 bases in the middle. Germline values: CDR1 SGHKS, CDR2 YYEKEE (reference sequence). The CDR3 runs 14 residues. DNA for the CDR3: TGTGCCAGCACCTCAAGGGGGTCGAACACTGAAGCTTTCTTT. Amino acids: CASTSRGSNTEAFF.

This clonotype was counted ten times or more. The chain couples TRBV29-1 to TRBJ2-3; TRBD2 aligns across 11 bases. Germline-derived CDR1 and CDR2 are SQVTM and ANQGSEA. This CDR3 is built from 15 residues. J gave up 4 bases and V 6 bases, and 9 bases lay outside the gene matches. CDR3 coding DNA: TGCAGCGTCCTTGGTCTAGCGGGGGGCCCAGATACGCAGTATTTT. It codes for CSVLGLAGGPDTQYF.

This clonotype occurred a few times. The V gene is TRBV12-3 or TRBV12-4, the J gene TRBJ1-1; tentative D call: TRBD1 (5 bases). The V end lost 7 bases, the J end lost 3 bases, and 12 bases lay between the germline ends. The CDR3 has 13 amino acids. Here the CDR3 DNA reads TGTGCCAGCATCAAACTAGGGGACACTGAAGCTTTCTTT. This encodes CASIKLGDTEAFF.